This TCR beta chain appears in the sequencing data of a study of blood T cell repertoires in COVID-19. Under the authors' procedure: How many nucleated cells were present was estimated from reference gene primer amplification. The table came from immunoSEQ multiplex PCR; TCRdb's copy has only in-frame clones and leaves some out. The V and J calls and clone size are taken from that table; D and trimming were inferred from the DNA. The sample includes about 250,000 clones, about 90% of them seen just once. CDR1 is LNHDA and CDR2 is SQIVND in the germline V gene (reference sequence). V shed 6 bases and J 0 bases; nucleotides not matched to a gene: 4. There are 15 residues in the CDR3.

The TCR originated in a woman aged 60 to 75 with COVID-19, enrolled during active disease. The chain carries TRBV19 and TRBJ1-4, with 7 bases that match TRBD1. Sequencing used peripheral blood. The CDR3 spells CASRDRPSTNEKLFF. The DNA of the CDR3 is TGTGCCAGTAGGGACAGGCCCTCAACTAATGAAAAACTGTTTTTT.